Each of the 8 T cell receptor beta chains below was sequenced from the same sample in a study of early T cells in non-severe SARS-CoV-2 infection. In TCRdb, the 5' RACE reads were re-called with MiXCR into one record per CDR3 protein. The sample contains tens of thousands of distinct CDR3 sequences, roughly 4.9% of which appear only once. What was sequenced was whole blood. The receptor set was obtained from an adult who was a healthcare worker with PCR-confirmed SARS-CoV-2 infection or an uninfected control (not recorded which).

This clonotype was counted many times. This CDR3 reads CASSFSSGGQPQHF. CDR3 sequence (DNA): TGTGCCAGTAGTTTTTCTTCGGGCGGTCAGCCCCAGCATTTT. The genes are TRBV19 and TRBJ1-5; D ambiguous. Trimming cost V 5 bases and J 6 bases, with 14 bases left between them. Germline V CDR1 and CDR2: LNHDA, SQIVND (reference sequence). This CDR3 has 14 residues.

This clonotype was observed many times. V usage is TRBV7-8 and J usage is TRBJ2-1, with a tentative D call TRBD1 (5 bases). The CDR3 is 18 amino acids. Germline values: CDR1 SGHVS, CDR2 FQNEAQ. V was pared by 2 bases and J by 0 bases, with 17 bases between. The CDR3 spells CASSLSMYRQTSYNEQFF. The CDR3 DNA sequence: TGTGCCAGCAGCTTAAGCATGTACAGACAGACCTCCTACAATGAGCAGTTCTTC.

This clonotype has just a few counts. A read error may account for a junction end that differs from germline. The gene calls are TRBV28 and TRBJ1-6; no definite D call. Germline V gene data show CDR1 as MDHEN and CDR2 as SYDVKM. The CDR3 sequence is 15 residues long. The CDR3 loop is CASSPPEAAYSPLHF. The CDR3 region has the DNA TGTGCCAGCAGCCCGCCAGAGGCGGCCTATTCACCCCTCCATTTT.

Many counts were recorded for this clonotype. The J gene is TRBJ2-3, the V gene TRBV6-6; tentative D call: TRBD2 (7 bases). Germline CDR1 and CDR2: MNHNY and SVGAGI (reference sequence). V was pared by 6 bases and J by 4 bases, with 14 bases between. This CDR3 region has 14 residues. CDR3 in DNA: TGTGCCAGCAGCCAGCGGGACATATCAGATACGCAGTATTTT. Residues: CASSQRDISDTQYF.

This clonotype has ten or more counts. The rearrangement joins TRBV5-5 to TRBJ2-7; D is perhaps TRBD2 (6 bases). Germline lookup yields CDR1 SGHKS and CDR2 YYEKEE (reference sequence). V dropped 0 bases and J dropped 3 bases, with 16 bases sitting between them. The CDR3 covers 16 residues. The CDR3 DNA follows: TGTGCCAGCAGCTTGGAAGCCGGGACTTTGATCTACGAGCAGTACTTC. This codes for CASSLEAGTLIYEQYF.

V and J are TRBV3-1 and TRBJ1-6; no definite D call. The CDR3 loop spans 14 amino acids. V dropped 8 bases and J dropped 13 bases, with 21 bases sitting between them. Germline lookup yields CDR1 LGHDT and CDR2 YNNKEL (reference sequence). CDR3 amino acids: CASGYPGPISPLHF. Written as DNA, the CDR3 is TGTGCCAGCGGTTATCCGGGCCCTATCTCTCCCCTCCACTTT. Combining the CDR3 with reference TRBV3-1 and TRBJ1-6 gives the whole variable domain DTAVSQTPKYLVTQMGNDKSIKCEQNLGHDTMYWYKQDSKKFLKIMFSYNNKELIINETVPNRFSPKSPDKAHLNLHINSLELGDSAVYFCASGYPGPISPLHFGNGTRLTVT.

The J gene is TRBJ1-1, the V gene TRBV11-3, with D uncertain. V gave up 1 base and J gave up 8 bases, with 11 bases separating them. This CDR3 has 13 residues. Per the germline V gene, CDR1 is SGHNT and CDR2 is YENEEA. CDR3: CASSLAKLTEAFF. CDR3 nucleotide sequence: TGTGCCAGCAGCTTAGCCAAATTAACAGAAGCTTTCTTT.

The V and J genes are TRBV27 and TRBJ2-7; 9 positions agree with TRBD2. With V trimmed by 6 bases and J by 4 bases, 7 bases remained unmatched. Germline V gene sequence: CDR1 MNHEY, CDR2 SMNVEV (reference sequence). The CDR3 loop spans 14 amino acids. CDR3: CASRAVGLAYEQYF. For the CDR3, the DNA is TGTGCCAGCAGGGCCGTGGGACTAGCTTACGAGCAGTACTTC.